Reported below is one T cell receptor beta chain. This sample stems from a study of glioma-infiltrating T cells after dendritic cell vaccination. Only patients with spare fresh-frozen tumor and over two years of follow-up were included. No glioblastoma patient carried an isocitrate dehydrogenase mutation. Germline-derived CDR1 and CDR2 are SGHNT and YYREEE (reference sequence). The CDR3 covers 14 residues. The trim removed 4 bases at V and 4 bases at J, leaving 7 bases unmatched. TCRdb's table, derived via immunoSEQ multiplex PCR, lists solely in-frame clones and lacks some. In the table there are 85,000 to 95,000 clones, just over 85% of which are singletons.

Specimen: blood, collected before dendritic cell vaccination. The clonotype originates from a human donor with glioblastoma. This chain uses TRBV5-4 with TRBJ2-5, with 7 bases fitting TRBD1. The CDR3 loop is CASSISTGPETQYF. CDR3 nucleotide sequence: TGTGCCAGCAGCATATCGACAGGGCCAGAGACCCAGTACTTC.